Given below is one T cell receptor beta chain in context. The antigen is not known. Given a much more abundant clone one base away, this may be a read error. The germline V gene has CDR1 MDHEN and CDR2 SYDVKM. V was clipped by 7 bases and J by 2 bases; unmatched bases: 5. This CDR3 is 13 amino acids long. The data derive from a study of tumor and adjacent non-tumor tissue in lung cancer. General study results and limits: Higher tumor TCR diversity was associated with shorter survival. In normal lung, the top 100 clones were significantly more dominant than in tumor.

Three rounds of nested PCR, following a modified ARM-PCR protocol, produced the TCRbeta library. Each CDR3 protein is one row after TCRdb ran MiXCR on the multiplex PCR reads. The data show about 110,000 distinct CDR3 sequences, with 50% to 70% seen just once and roughly 19% held by the top ten. RNA was extracted from bulk tissue without any cell sorting. Distant lung tissue was collected more than 3 cm away from the tumor edge. Chemotherapy-naive patients with new lung cancer underwent thoracic surgery in China, August–late 2014. Input material: distant non-tumor lung tissue. The source is a man aged 55 to 70 with non-small cell lung cancer. J is TRBJ2-7 and V is TRBV28, with TRBD2 matching over 7 bases. CDR3 protein: CASNPGGTYEQYF. Written as DNA, the CDR3 is TGTGCCAGCAATCCCGGGGGGACCTACGAGCAGTACTTC.